This T cell receptor (beta chain) was sequenced for a study of CD8+ T cells in alopecia areata. As for the study in general: Twice daily, treated patients received 5 to 10 mg of oral tofacitinib. Study-wide findings and caveats: It was less clear whether patients shared TCRs than it was in mice, possibly because of HLA.

Germline V gene sequence: CDR1 SEHNR, CDR2 FQNEAQ (reference sequence). This CDR3 is 12 amino acids long. The J segment lost 7 bases and the V segment lost 7 bases, leaving 6 bases of the junction unmatched. Extraction and reverse transcription of RNA yielded cDNA as the sequencing template. The protocol was immunoSEQ multiplex PCR, while the TCRdb copy is restricted to in-frame clones and leaves out a portion. The table includes over 100,000 clones, around 49% detected once. This clone appeared a few times. Antigen: not known. The sample here was CD8+ T cells sorted from blood, taken at week 0. The TCR comes from a human donor with alopecia areata. The chain combines TRBV7-9 with TRBJ2-7, with 8 bases that match TRBD1. CDR3 DNA: TGTGCCAGCACGGACAGGGCTGGAGAGCAGTACTTC. Its protein product is CASTDRAGEQYF.